The 17 T cell receptor beta chains below come from one sample, sequenced in a study of blood T cell repertoires in COVID-19. The method was immunoSEQ multiplex PCR; TCRdb's version includes in-frame clones alone and lacks a portion of them. The data hold over 200,000 clones, with roughly 90% observed a single time. What was sequenced was peripheral blood. The receptors shown here come from a woman in her twenties or thirties with acute or convalescent COVID-19.

This chain uses TRBV27 with TRBJ2-7; TRBD1 agrees at 9 bases. The CDR3 contains 16 residues. Germline CDR1 and CDR2: MNHEY and SMNVEV (reference sequence). V shed 0 bases, J shed 2 bases, and the junction held 5 bases outside the gene matches. In nucleotides, the CDR3 is TGTGCCAGCAGTTTATCGGGGGGGGACAGGGCCTACGAGCAGTACTTC. Amino acids: CASSLSGGDRAYEQYF.

The CDR3: CASSRGGANTDTQYF. In DNA form, the CDR3 reads TGTGCCAGCAGCCGCGGGGGGGCAAACACAGATACGCAGTATTTT. The chain links TRBV9 to TRBJ2-3, with 9 bases lining up with TRBD2. V lost 4 bases to trimming and J lost 2 bases; unmatched junction nucleotides: 5. In germline, CDR1 is SGDLS, CDR2 YYNGEE. The CDR3 has 15 amino acids.

This chain connects TRBV7-9 to TRBJ1-4; a weak D match, TRBD1 (5 bases). The germline V gene has CDR1 SEHNR and CDR2 FQNEAQ (reference sequence). The length of the CDR3 is 17 residues. V lost 1 base to trimming and J lost 6 bases, with 18 bases between them. CDR3 nucleotide sequence: TGTGCCAGCAGCTTAGGGGTCTCAGGGCGGAGGGATGAAAAACTGTTTTTT. As protein: CASSLGVSGRRDEKLFF.

This chain joins TRBV6-5 and TRBJ2-3, with 10 bases aligning to TRBD2. Germline lookup yields CDR1 MNHEY and CDR2 SVGAGI. V gave up 10 bases and J gave up 1 base; unmatched junction bases: 8. This CDR3 is 15 amino acids long. The CDR3 spells CATGLAGVGTDTQYF. The CDR3 nucleotides are TGTGCCACCGGGCTAGCGGGAGTGGGCACAGATACGCAGTATTTT.

This chain links TRBV30 with TRBJ2-3; 7 bases match TRBD2. Germline CDR1 reads GTSNPN; CDR2 reads SVGIG (reference sequence). The CDR3 is made up of 15 amino acids. J was trimmed by 2 bases and V by 3 bases; bases with no gene match: 8. The CDR3 sequence: CAWSAGERYTDTQYF. The CDR3 DNA sequence: TGTGCCTGGAGCGCGGGGGAGCGGTACACAGATACGCAGTATTTT.

The chain joins TRBV7-9 to TRBJ2-1; 7 nucleotides line up with TRBD2. CDR3 length: 15 residues. V gave up 4 bases and J gave up 5 bases; unmatched junction bases: 8. Germline-derived CDR1 and CDR2 are SEHNR and FQNEAQ (reference sequence). CDR3 in amino acids: CASSSGLNLNNEQFF. For the CDR3, the DNA is TGTGCCAGCAGCTCGGGACTAAATTTGAACAATGAGCAGTTCTTC.

This sequence joins TRBV11-2 and TRBJ2-7, with 8 bases that match TRBD1. V was pared by 5 bases and J by 1 base, with 7 bases of the junction left unmatched. In germline, CDR1 is SGHAT, CDR2 FQNNGV. This CDR3 is 15 amino acids long. The CDR3 DNA reads TGTGCCAGCAGCCGAGCCCGGGACAGGTCCTACGAGCAGTACTTC. Its translation: CASSRARDRSYEQYF.

V usage is TRBV4-3 and J usage is TRBJ2-3, with TRBD2 identical over 7 bases. The CDR3 is 14 residues long. Per the germline V gene, CDR1 is LGHNA and CDR2 is YSLEER. Trimming removed 4 bases from V and 5 bases from J; junction bases left unmatched: 6. The CDR3 region has the DNA TGCGCCAGCAGCCTCGGACTAGTGGGAGATACGCAGTATTTT. It yields the protein CASSLGLVGDTQYF.

This chain links TRBV13 with TRBJ2-7; tentative D call: TRBD1 (5 bases). The CDR3 is 13 residues long. Looked up from germline, CDR1 is PRHDT and CDR2 is FYEKMQ (reference sequence). Deletions cut 1 base from V and 4 bases from J, with 8 bases between. CDR3 in amino acids: CASSLAGPYEQYF. DNA of the CDR3: TGTGCCAGCAGCTTAGCAGGGCCTTACGAGCAGTACTTC.

The rearrangement links TRBV5-6 to TRBJ2-1, with D possibly being TRBD2 (6 bases). Germline V gene lookup returns CDR1 SGHDT and CDR2 YYEEEE. This CDR3 has 16 residues. V lost 1 base and J lost 6, with 17 bases in between. CDR3 in DNA: TGTGCCAGCAGCTTGTATATCGGGAGTCTCTTCAATGAGCAGTTCTTC. As protein: CASSLYIGSLFNEQFF.

The chain links TRBV29-1 to TRBJ2-7, with a weak D call TRBD1 (5 bases). CDR3 size: 13 residues. Germline CDR1 SQVTM, CDR2 ANQGSEA. Trimming left V 7 bases short and J 3 bases short, with 16 bases between. This CDR3 reads CSAASDKIYEQYF. DNA of the CDR3: TGCAGCGCGGCGTCGGACAAGATCTACGAGCAGTACTTC.

J is TRBJ2-7 and V is TRBV6-5; D unclear. The germline V gene encodes CDR1 MNHEY and CDR2 SVGAGI. V was shortened by 9 bases and J by 2 bases, with 8 bases between the two germline ends. The CDR3 is 11 residues long. Written as DNA, the CDR3 is TGTGCCAGACACAACACCTACGAGCAGTACTTC. Its translation is CARHNTYEQYF.

V is TRBV4-2 and J is TRBJ1-2, with a weak D call TRBD1 (5 bases). This CDR3 has 14 amino acids. Trimming removed 4 bases at V and 7 bases at J, with 16 bases between. Germline assignment: CDR1 LGHNA and CDR2 YNFKEQ. CDR3 amino acids: CASSRNGGSGGYTF. CDR3 in DNA: TGTGCCAGCAGCCGAAATGGGGGGTCCGGTGGCTACACCTTC.

The chain joins TRBV30 to TRBJ2-2; tentative D call: TRBD1 (6 bases). From germline, CDR1 is GTSNPN and CDR2 SVGIG (reference sequence). The CDR3 covers 17 residues. Trimming cost V 0 bases and J 1 base, with 15 bases left between them. This chain's CDR3 is CAWSVPDRRWNTGELFF. As DNA, the CDR3 is TGTGCCTGGAGTGTTCCCGACAGGCGTTGGAACACCGGGGAGCTGTTTTTT.

This chain joins TRBV30 and TRBJ2-7, with 10 positions matching TRBD2. This CDR3 has 17 residues. The V segment lost 5 bases and the J segment 1 base; nucleotides outside the gene matches: 14. Looked up from germline, CDR1 is GTSNPN and CDR2 is SVGIG (reference sequence). In nucleotides, the CDR3 is TGTGCCTGGGGGAACGGGCTAGCGGGGGCAGGATCCTACGAGCAGTACTTC. Its protein product is CAWGNGLAGAGSYEQYF.

The V gene is TRBV10-3, the J gene TRBJ1-2, with D perhaps matching TRBD1 (6 bases). This CDR3 comprises 17 residues. The V gene lost 1 base and the J gene lost 2 bases, with 17 bases spanning the gap. CDR1 ENHRY and CDR2 SYGVKD come from the germline V gene. CDR3 nucleotides: TGTGCCATCAGTGAGTACCCAGGGGCCTCTACGAACTATGGCTACACCTTC. It is translated as CAISEYPGASTNYGYTF.

The chain links TRBV19 to TRBJ1-1; TRBD1 is a possible D gene (6 bases). This CDR3 has 17 amino acids. Germline CDR1 LNHDA, CDR2 SQIVND (reference sequence). The germline V and J ends were trimmed by 2 bases and 4 bases, with 20 bases remaining between them. For the CDR3, the DNA is TGTGCCAGTAGTATAATTCCGGTGGGGGCGCGTAGCACTGAAGCTTTCTTT. This gives the protein CASSIIPVGARSTEAFF.